This paragraph reports one T cell receptor beta chain. This specimen comes from a study of shared clonotypes between healthy human individuals. Study-level background: There were three CD4 naive, three CD4 memory, two CD8 naive and one CD8 memory plates per donor.

Positive CCR7 selection of CD45RO-negative cells yielded the naive CD8 cells, and terminally differentiated effector memory CD45RA+ cells were excluded. Germline V gene sequence: CDR1 LGHNA, CDR2 YSLEER. V trimming: 0 bases; J trimming: 7 bases; junction bases outside the gene matches: 6. The CDR3 spans 16 residues. In the original processing: Filtering of immunoSEQ junctional sequences could not match full-length read filtering. Profiled with immunoSEQ multiplex PCR; TCRdb holds only in-frame clones, not every one. The V and J calls and the clone size are those of that table, but D and trimming were determined from the DNA. The repertoire holds millions of clones, with under 95% as singletons.

Material for sequencing was naive CD8+ T cells from PBMCs. The chain carries TRBV4-3 and TRBJ2-7; 13 bases line up with TRBD2. The clonotype originates from a man aged 18 to 29 in good health. Some clones in this sample may be carry-over from other donors' samples. CDR3 bases: TGCGCCAGCAGCCAAGAAGGACTAGCGGGAGCGGGTGAGCAGTACTTC. It encodes CASSQEGLAGAGEQYF.